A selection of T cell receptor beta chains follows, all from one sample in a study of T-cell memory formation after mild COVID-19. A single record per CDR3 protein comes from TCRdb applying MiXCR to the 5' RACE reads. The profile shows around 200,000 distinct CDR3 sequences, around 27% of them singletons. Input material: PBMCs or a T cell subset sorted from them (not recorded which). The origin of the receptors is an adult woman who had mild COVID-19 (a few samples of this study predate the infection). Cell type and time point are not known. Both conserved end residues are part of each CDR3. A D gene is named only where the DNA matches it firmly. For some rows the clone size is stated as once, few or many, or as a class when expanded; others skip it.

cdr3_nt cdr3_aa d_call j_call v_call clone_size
TGTGCCATCCGCCGGGGAGTTCATGGCTACACCTTC CAIRRGVHGYTF NA TRBJ1-2 TRBV12-3/TRBV12-4 NA
TGTGCCAGCAGCTCAGCTATGGGGGGGGGTCGCTATGGCTACACCTTC CASSSAMGGGRYGYTF NA TRBJ1-2 TRBV7-2 few
TGTGCCTTCACAGAAGGGGGCGATACGCAGTATTTT CAFTEGGDTQYF TRBD1 TRBJ2-3 TRBV30 NA
TGTGCCAGCAGCCAACTCCACACCACTAGCGATAGTACCAATGAGCAGTTCTTC CASSQLHTTSDSTNEQFF TRBD2 TRBJ2-1 TRBV14 NA
TGTGCCAGCAGCGGGGGGGCGCAAGAGACCCAGTACTTC CASSGGAQETQYF NA TRBJ2-5 TRBV7-2 few
TGTGCCACCAGTGACTACGGGAGGGACAGGGGGGTGGTAACCCGGGAGACCCAGTACTTC CATSDYGRDRGVVTRETQYF TRBD1 TRBJ2-5 TRBV24-1 NA
TGCAGTGCTGAAGGGACCTCCAACTCCTACGAGCAGTACTTC CSAEGTSNSYEQYF NA TRBJ2-7 TRBV20-1 many
TGTGCCACCCAGGGGGGATCCTACAATGAGCAGTTCTTC CATQGGSYNEQFF NA TRBJ2-1 TRBV24-1 few
TGTGCCAGCACCGGAAGGTTCGGGAACACTGAAGCTTTCTTT CASTGRFGNTEAFF NA TRBJ1-1 TRBV6-5 few
TGCGCCAGCAGCCAAGTTCAGGTTATGGCGTCCGGACTAGCGGGACCCACCGGGGAGCTGTTTTTT CASSQVQVMASGLAGPTGELFF TRBD2 TRBJ2-2 TRBV4-3 NA
TGTGCCAGCAGCCTTTTTATCATGAGCTCTGATTCACCCCTCCACTTT CASSLFIMSSDSPLHF NA TRBJ1-6 TRBV7-2 NA
TGTGCCAGTAGTCCCGGGACAGTGCACTACGAGCAGTACTTC CASSPGTVHYEQYF TRBD1 TRBJ2-7 TRBV19 NA
TGCAGTGCTAGACAACAAGGATACACTGAAGCTTTCTTT CSARQQGYTEAFF NA TRBJ1-1 TRBV20-1 NA
TGCGCCAGCAGCCAAATTCTCACGGCGGCAGATACGCAGTATTTT CASSQILTAADTQYF NA TRBJ2-3 TRBV4-1 NA
TGTGCCATCAGTGCGGGACAGCCGTTTGGCTACACCTTC CAISAGQPFGYTF TRBD1 TRBJ1-2 TRBV10-3 few
TGTGCCACCAGTGATCCCCGGGGGCGTCAGTACTTC CATSDPRGRQYF NA TRBJ2-7 TRBV24-1 NA
TGTGCCAGCAGCTACGACGGAGCCTCTGGAAACACCATATATTTT CASSYDGASGNTIYF NA TRBJ1-3 TRBV3-1 few
TGCGCCAGCAGCACTACGACTAGCGGGGGGGATCCCAATGAGCAGTTCTTC CASSTTTSGGDPNEQFF TRBD2 TRBJ2-1 TRBV5-1 NA
TGTGCCAGCAGCTATACGACAGGGGGGTCACCCCTCCACTTT CASSYTTGGSPLHF TRBD1 TRBJ1-6 TRBV7-9 NA
TGTGCCAGCAGCTTCTCGATCGGGGGAGGGACAGATACGCAGTATTTT CASSFSIGGGTDTQYF TRBD2 TRBJ2-3 TRBV13 NA
TGTGCCAGCAGACCCTGGACAGGGGAAGGCTACACCTTC CASRPWTGEGYTF TRBD1 TRBJ1-2 TRBV27 NA
TGTGCCAGCAGCCCCGGACTAGCGGGAGCCTTAGCCAAAAACATTCAGTACTTC CASSPGLAGALAKNIQYF TRBD2 TRBJ2-4 TRBV12-3/TRBV12-4 few
TGTGCCAGCAGCTTAAATAAGGGAAACACTGAAGCTTTCTTT CASSLNKGNTEAFF NA TRBJ1-1 TRBV13 NA
TGTGCCTGCGCCCGGGGGCCGGGGAATGAGCAGTTCTTC CACARGPGNEQFF NA TRBJ2-1 TRBV30 NA
TGTGCCAGCAGTTACTCTTCGCTAGCGGGAAAGTCCTACAATGAGCAGTTCTTC CASSYSSLAGKSYNEQFF TRBD2 TRBJ2-1 TRBV6-2/TRBV6-3 NA
TGTGCCAGCAGCCCGACTACAGCCAAAAACATTCAGTACTTC CASSPTTAKNIQYF NA TRBJ2-4 TRBV3-1 NA
TGTGCCAGCAGTGAAGGAGACAGTTGGACTGAAGCTTTCTTT CASSEGDSWTEAFF NA TRBJ1-1 TRBV6-1 NA
TGTGCCAGCAGCCAAGATGTTCCGGGGGAAGAGACCCAGTACTTC CASSQDVPGEETQYF NA TRBJ2-5 TRBV14 few
TGTGCCAGCAGCCCTACTCAGATCGGGGCGTTGATGACTAGCGGGGGAGGCTACGAGCAGTACTTC CASSPTQIGALMTSGGGYEQYF TRBD2 TRBJ2-7 TRBV13 few
TGTGCCAGCAGGGGCCCGGCCAGTAACACTGAAGCTTTCTTT CASRGPASNTEAFF NA TRBJ1-1 TRBV2 NA
TGTGCCAGCAGCCCGAGCCCCCAGTACTTC CASSPSPQYF NA TRBJ2-7 TRBV9 NA
TGTGCCAGCAGCTTAGTGGGCCCCCCCGGGGAGCTGTTTTTT CASSLVGPPGELFF NA TRBJ2-2 TRBV11-2 once
TGTGCCAGCAGCGTAGACGATGAGCAGTTCTTC CASSVDDEQFF NA TRBJ2-1 TRBV9 few
TGTGCCACCAGTGATTACAGGGGCGGAGCTTTCTTT CATSDYRGGAFF TRBD1 TRBJ1-1 TRBV24-1 few
TGCGCCAGCAGCTTCTCTATTGAGAGGGCCCAGGGTGAAGCTTTCTTT CASSFSIERAQGEAFF NA TRBJ1-1 TRBV5-1 NA
TGTGCCAGCAGCGAAGGGACCGCTCAATGGGGGACTGAAGCTTTCTTT CASSEGTAQWGTEAFF NA TRBJ1-1 TRBV5-6 few
TGCGCCAGCAGCTCTCGAAGCAGAGCGAGGGGGTCCTACGAGCAGTACTTC CASSSRSRARGSYEQYF NA TRBJ2-7 TRBV5-1 many
TGCGCCAGCAGGACAGGGGACATTGTTGAAGCTTTCTTT CASRTGDIVEAFF TRBD1 TRBJ1-1 TRBV5-1 few
TGTGCCAGCAGTTACTCGCCGGGTACAGATACGCAGTATTTT CASSYSPGTDTQYF NA TRBJ2-3 TRBV6-5 few
TGTGCCAGCGGGACAGCGGGAGGTTCCTCCTACGAGCAGTACTTC CASGTAGGSSYEQYF TRBD2 TRBJ2-7 TRBV6-5 NA
TGTGCCACCAGTGATTATTCTAGCACTTACAATGAGCAGTTCTTC CATSDYSSTYNEQFF NA TRBJ2-1 TRBV24-1 NA
TGTGCCAGCAGTCATCGACTGTCGACAGGGGCTCCCTACGAGCAGTACTTC CASSHRLSTGAPYEQYF TRBD1 TRBJ2-7 TRBV6-5 few
TGTGCCAGCAGCAAGAATAGCGGGGGGGCCCGGACCCGGTATTTT CASSKNSGGARTRYF TRBD2 TRBJ2-3 TRBV12-3/TRBV12-4 NA